This TCR beta chain was recovered during a study of T cells expressing NK-cell markers. Across the whole study: All TCR beta repertoires analysed originated from sorted CD3+CD56+NKG2C+, CD3+CD56+NKG2C- and CD3+CD56-NKG2C+ T cells.

UMI-tagged 5'RACE template switching yielded the TCR beta cDNA. TCRdb reprocessed the 5' RACE reads and reports one entry per CDR3 protein, with no DNA. The listing contains about 450,000 distinct CDR3 sequences. General observations from the study: Expanded NKG2C+ T cell clones had unclear HCMV specificity. For four donors, these clonotypes were likewise the leading ones in the CD3+CD56-NKG2C+ fraction.

In regard to this clonotype: The antigen remains unidentified.

CDR3 length equals 14 residues. Germline values: CDR1 LNHDA, CDR2 SQIVND (reference sequence). The sequence derives from a woman between 18 and 69 years old in good health. The chain is built from TRBV19 and TRBJ2-1; TCRdb's D call of TRBD2 is untestable without DNA. Sequenced: blood T cells: a sorted CD56 or NKG2C T cell subset, CD4+ or CD8+ T cells, or bulk PBMC T cells (not recorded which). The chain's CDR3 is CASSIGSGNYEQFF.